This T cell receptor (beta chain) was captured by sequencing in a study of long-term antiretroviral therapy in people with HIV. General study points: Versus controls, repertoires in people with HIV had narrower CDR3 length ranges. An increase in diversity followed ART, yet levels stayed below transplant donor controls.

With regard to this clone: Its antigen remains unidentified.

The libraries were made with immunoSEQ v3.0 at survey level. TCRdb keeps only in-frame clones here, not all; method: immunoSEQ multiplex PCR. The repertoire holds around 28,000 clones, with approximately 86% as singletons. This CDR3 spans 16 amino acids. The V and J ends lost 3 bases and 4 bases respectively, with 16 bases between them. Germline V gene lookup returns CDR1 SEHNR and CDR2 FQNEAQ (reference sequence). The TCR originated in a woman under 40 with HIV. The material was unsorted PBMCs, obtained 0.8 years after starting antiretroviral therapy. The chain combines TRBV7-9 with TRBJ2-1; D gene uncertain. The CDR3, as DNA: TGTGCCAGCAGCTTTTCTGGCAGGATGGGGTACAATGAGCAGTTCTTC. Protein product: CASSFSGRMGYNEQFF.